This entry lists 22 T cell receptor beta chains sequenced from one sample in a study of technical replicates of blood from a handful of donors. Using immunoSEQ multiplex PCR, the repertoire was profiled, and TCRdb retains in-frame clones only, with some absent. The repertoire consists of 65,000 to 95,000 clones, with around 93% occurring once and the leading ten covering about 0.25%. Sequenced sample: T cells isolated from PBMCs. These TCRs come from a human donor in good health.

For the CDR3, the DNA is TGTGCCAGCAGCTCGAAAACTAGCGGGAGTTCCCTGACCTACGAGCAGTACTTC. Encoded protein: CASSSKTSGSSLTYEQYF. The V call is TRBV11-2, the J call TRBJ2-7; 11 positions match TRBD2. J was trimmed by 2 bases and V by 4 bases; bases with no gene match: 13. The length of the CDR3 is 18 residues. Germline CDR1 SGHAT, CDR2 FQNNGV.

The V call is TRBV6-5, the J call TRBJ1-5; 7 nucleotides line up with TRBD1. V dropped 0 bases and J dropped 7; count of bases not matched to a gene: 9. There are 16 residues in the CDR3. Germline V gene sequence: CDR1 MNHEY, CDR2 SVGAGI. The CDR3 region is CASSYSALTTGQPQHF. The CDR3 coding sequence is TGTGCCAGCAGTTACTCAGCCTTAACGACAGGGCAGCCCCAGCATTTT.

The chain combines TRBV9 with TRBJ1-1; 7 bases agree with TRBD1. V shed 0 bases, J shed 1 base, and the junction held 3 bases outside the gene matches. In germline, CDR1 is SGDLS, CDR2 YYNGEE. This CDR3 is built from 15 residues. The CDR3 reads CASSVETGPNTEAFF. The CDR3 DNA is TGTGCCAGCAGCGTAGAGACAGGGCCGAACACTGAAGCTTTCTTT. Complete variable domain (other parts from reference TRBV9 and TRBJ1-1): DSGVTQTPKHLITATGQRVTLRCSPRSGDLSVYWYQQSLDQGLQFLIQYYNGEERAKGNILERFSAQQFPDLHSELNLSSLELGDSALYFCASSVETGPNTEAFFGQGTRLTVV.

The CDR3 region is CASSLVFRTGSSGANVLTF. Written as DNA, the CDR3 is TGTGCCAGCAGCTTAGTTTTCAGGACAGGAAGCTCTGGGGCCAACGTCCTGACTTTC. The chain has TRBV11-2 and TRBJ2-6, with TRBD1 matching over 7 bases. The CDR3 extends over 19 amino acids. The V segment lost 1 base and the J segment 0 bases; nucleotides outside the gene matches: 9. Germline V gene data show CDR1 as SGHAT and CDR2 as FQNNGV.

The chain has TRBV7-6 and TRBJ2-7; TRBD2 agrees at 10 bases. CDR3 length equals 18 residues. The germline V gene encodes CDR1 SGHVS and CDR2 FNYEAQ. V was clipped by 5 bases and J by 5 bases; unmatched bases: 18. The DNA for the CDR3 is TGTGCCAGCAGCCCATCACTAGCGGGGCACTCCCTAAGGGACGAGCAGTACTTC. Protein sequence: CASSPSLAGHSLRDEQYF. Complete variable domain (other parts from reference TRBV7-6 and TRBJ2-7): GAGVSQSPRYKVTKRGQDVALRCDPISGHVSLYWYRQALGQGPEFLTYFNYEAQQDKSGLPNDRFSAERPEGSISTLTIQRTEQRDSAMYRCASSPSLAGHSLRDEQYFGPGTRLTVT.

The chain uses TRBV5-4 and TRBJ2-3; TRBD2 aligns across 10 bases. The CDR3 has 15 amino acids. V was clipped by 5 bases and J by 1 base; unmatched bases: 4. Germline CDR1 is SGHNT and CDR2 is YYREEE (reference sequence). DNA for the CDR3: TGTGCCAGCAGGCGAACTAGCGGGGGCACAGATACGCAGTATTTT. This translates into CASRRTSGGTDTQYF.

This chain uses TRBV6-6 with TRBJ1-1, with D maybe TRBD1 (5 bases). This CDR3 is built from 13 residues. CDR1 and CDR2 from the germline V gene are MNHNY and SVGAGI (reference sequence). Trimming shortened V by 4 bases and J by 0 bases, and 6 bases separated the two germline ends. CDR3: CASSLGLNTEAFF. CDR3 sequence (DNA): TGTGCCAGCAGTTTGGGGCTGAACACTGAAGCTTTCTTT.

The gene calls are TRBV5-1 and TRBJ1-1; tentatively, D is TRBD1 (6 bases). The CDR3 covers 14 residues. The germline V and J ends were trimmed by 0 bases and 5 bases, with 11 bases remaining between them. From germline, CDR1 is SGHRS and CDR2 YFSETQ. CDR3 DNA: TGCGCCAGCAGCTTGGTGTATAGGGGGACTGAAGCTTTCTTT. It specifies CASSLVYRGTEAFF.

This chain connects TRBV6-5 to TRBJ2-1, with D uncertain. CDR3 length: 13 residues. The V gene's germline CDR1 is MNHEY and CDR2 SVGAGI. Trimming cost V 6 bases and J 7 bases, with 13 bases left between them. The CDR3 here is CASSPYRGNEQFF. In DNA, the CDR3 is TGTGCCAGCAGCCCCTACCGCGGAAATGAGCAGTTCTTC.

The chain joins TRBV4-2 to TRBJ2-4; TRBD1 matches at 7 bases. Germline CDR1 reads LGHNA; CDR2 reads YNFKEQ. This CDR3 region has 16 residues. The V segment lost 4 bases and the J segment 5 bases; nucleotides outside the gene matches: 11. CDR3 sequence: CASSLNTGVGENIQYF. CDR3 bases: TGTGCCAGCAGCCTAAATACAGGGGTAGGAGAAAACATTCAGTACTTC.

The chain links TRBV28 to TRBJ2-7, with 8 bases fitting TRBD1. Germline CDR1 is MDHEN and CDR2 is SYDVKM. V gave up 4 bases and J gave up 6 bases; unmatched junction bases: 5. This CDR3 region has 13 residues. The CDR3 DNA reads TGTGCCAGCAGTTCCACGGACAGGGCCGAGCAGTACTTC. Amino acids: CASSSTDRAEQYF.

V and J are TRBV29-1 and TRBJ2-7, with 11 bases fitting TRBD1. CDR3 length equals 14 residues. J gave up 1 base and V 7 bases, and 6 bases lay outside the gene matches. From germline, CDR1 is SQVTM and CDR2 ANQGSEA. The CDR3 sequence is CSGSRDRGSYEQYF. CDR3 bases: TGCAGCGGATCCCGGGACAGGGGGTCCTACGAGCAGTACTTC.

The V call is TRBV6-1, the J call TRBJ2-3; weak D call: TRBD1 (6 bases). Germline V lookup: CDR1 MNHNS, CDR2 SASEGT. This CDR3 is built from 15 residues. Between the trimmed V and J ends, which lost 11 bases and 1 base, there was a span of 19 bases. CDR3 coding DNA: TGTGCCCCCAAAAGGGGGATGGTGGGCACAGATACGCAGTATTTT. It translates to CAPKRGMVGTDTQYF.

J is TRBJ2-7 and V is TRBV4-1; unclear D gene. Germline V CDR1 and CDR2: MGHRA, YSYEKL. Trimming pared 1 base from V and 0 bases from J, leaving 10 bases between. The CDR3 is 15 amino acids. The CDR3 DNA reads TGCGCCAGCAGCCAAGCACTGTTTAGCTCCTACGAGCAGTACTTC. Its translation is CASSQALFSSYEQYF.

The chain combines TRBV5-6 with TRBJ2-1; D not resolved. This CDR3 has 13 residues. Germline CDR1 reads SGHDT; CDR2 reads YYEEEE. Trimming took 0 bases from V and 7 from J, leaving 8 bases between them. CDR3 in amino acids: CASSLDRLNEQFF. As DNA, the CDR3 is TGTGCCAGCAGCTTGGACAGATTGAATGAGCAGTTCTTC.

This rearrangement joins TRBV28 to TRBJ1-2; 9 bases fit TRBD1. Germline trimming cut 3 bases from V and 7 bases from J; bases unmatched to any gene: 9. Germline-derived CDR1 and CDR2 are MDHEN and SYDVKM. The CDR3 sequence is 15 residues long. The DNA of the CDR3 is TGTGCCAGCAGTTTTGGGGCGGGACAGGGAGGTGGCTACACCTTC. The encoded protein is CASSFGAGQGGGYTF.

V and J are TRBV10-1 and TRBJ1-5; the match to TRBD1 covers 12 bases. Germline trimming cut 7 bases from V and 1 base from J; bases unmatched to any gene: 11. Looked up from germline, CDR1 is WNHNN and CDR2 is SYGVQD (reference sequence). The CDR3 loop spans 18 amino acids. CDR3 nucleotides: TGCGCCAGCAATTCACCGGGACAGGGGGCGAGGAGCAATCAGCCCCAGCATTTT. It encodes CASNSPGQGARSNQPQHF.

This sequence joins TRBV6-1 and TRBJ1-2; a possible D gene is TRBD1 (5 bases). The ends were cut back, 2 bases at V and 7 bases at J, with 23 bases in the middle. This CDR3 is built from 17 residues. CDR1 is MNHNS and CDR2 is SASEGT in the germline V gene. CDR3 loop: CASSESLPRGPIRGYTF. CDR3 DNA sequence: TGTGCCAGCAGTGAAAGTCTCCCGCGGGGCCCCATCCGTGGCTACACCTTC.

This clone has only one observation. The chain recombines TRBV5-4 with TRBJ2-7, with 9 nucleotides matching TRBD1. Losses at the gene ends were 4 bases for V and 6 bases for J; bases not matched to a gene: 11. Germline V gives CDR1 SGHNT, CDR2 YYREEE (reference sequence). CDR3 length: 15 residues. DNA for the CDR3: TGTGCCAGCAGCGACGCCCAACAGGGGGCCGTCGAGCAGTACTTC. Translation: CASSDAQQGAVEQYF.

The V call is TRBV19, the J call TRBJ1-6; TRBD1 might be the D (5 bases). Trimming took 7 bases from V and 10 from J, leaving 26 bases between them. The germline gives CDR1 LNHDA, CDR2 SQIVND (reference sequence). There are 17 residues in the CDR3. The CDR3 DNA reads as TGTGCCAGTAACTCCCGAATCGGATACCTTGCAGGGTCACCCCTCCACTTT. It yields the protein CASNSRIGYLAGSPLHF.

This clone showed up just once. The genes are TRBV6-5 and TRBJ2-1; D is possibly TRBD2 (5 bases). Per germline, CDR1 MNHEY and CDR2 SVGAGI. Trimming removed 0 bases at V and 2 bases at J, with 11 bases between. This CDR3 is built from 16 residues. The CDR3 loop reads CASSYSTAGTYNEQFF. The CDR3 bases are TGTGCCAGCAGTTACTCGACCGCGGGTACCTACAATGAGCAGTTCTTC.

This clone has only one observation. The chain has TRBV29-1 and TRBJ2-7; 8 bases are a match to TRBD1. The germline V gene encodes CDR1 SQVTM and CDR2 ANQGSEA. This CDR3 comprises 13 residues. V shed 8 bases and J 2 bases; nucleotides not matched to a gene: 8. The CDR3 DNA reads TGCAGCTTCCGACAGGGGCCAGCCTACGAGCAGTACTTC. Its protein product is CSFRQGPAYEQYF.